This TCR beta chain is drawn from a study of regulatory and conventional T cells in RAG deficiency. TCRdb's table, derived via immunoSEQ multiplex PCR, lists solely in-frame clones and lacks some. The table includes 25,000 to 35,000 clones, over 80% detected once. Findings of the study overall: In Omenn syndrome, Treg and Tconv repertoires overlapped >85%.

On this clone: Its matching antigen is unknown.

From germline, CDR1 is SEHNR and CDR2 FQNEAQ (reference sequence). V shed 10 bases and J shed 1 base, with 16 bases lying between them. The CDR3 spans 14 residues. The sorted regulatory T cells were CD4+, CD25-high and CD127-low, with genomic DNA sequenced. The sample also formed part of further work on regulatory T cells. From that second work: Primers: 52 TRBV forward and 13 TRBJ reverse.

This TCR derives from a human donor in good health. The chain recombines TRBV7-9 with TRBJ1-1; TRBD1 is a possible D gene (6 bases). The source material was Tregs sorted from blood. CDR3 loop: CATLMGHSNTEAFF. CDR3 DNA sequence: TGTGCCACCTTAATGGGACACTCGAACACTGAAGCTTTCTTT.